The clone carrying this T cell receptor (beta chain) has just one count. The data derive from a study of radiation and T cells in renal cell carcinoma. Specified time point: baseline pretreatment blood. As for treatment: 15 Gy SBRT to primary tumor, nephrectomy 4 weeks later. Data came from immunoSEQ multiplex PCR; TCRdb stores just in-frame clones and leaves some out. This table has some 150,000 clones, over 65% appearing once. Germline-derived CDR1 and CDR2 are GTSNPN and SVGIG (reference sequence). The V end lost 0 bases, the J end lost 8 bases, and 13 bases lay between the germline ends. This CDR3 is 13 amino acids long.

The receptor was isolated from a woman between 45 and 60 years old with renal cell carcinoma. The material was blood, obtained from a patient whose treatment included radiotherapy and nephrectomy. The J gene is TRBJ1-2, the V gene TRBV30; D is undetermined. The CDR3 DNA sequence: TGTGCCTGGAGTGTACCCCCATTTGGGGGCTACACCTTC. Translated: CAWSVPPFGGYTF.